This T cell receptor (beta chain) comes out of a study of cytomegalovirus exposure and HLA in healthy donors. Primers for the PCR totalled 60 Vbeta and 13 Jbeta. The repertoire was sequenced with immunoSEQ multiplex PCR; TCRdb's copy has only in-frame clones and lacks some. The profile shows some 200,000 clones, approximately 70% of them singletons. V dropped 1 base and J dropped 0 bases, with 9 bases sitting between them. The CDR3 sequence is 16 residues long. In germline, CDR1 is MNHEY, CDR2 SMNVEV (reference sequence). A single count supports this clone. The chain uses TRBV27 and TRBJ2-2; possibly TRBD1 for D (5 bases). Sequenced sample: PBMCs. This sequence originates from a man aged 35 to 55 in good health and CMV-seropositive. CDR3 bases: TGTGCCAGCAGTTTATACGCAGGGTCGAACACCGGGGAGCTGTTTTTT. Encoded protein: CASSLYAGSNTGELFF.